The present TCR beta chain was sequenced within a study of beta chain features in type 1 diabetes. As to this clone: Its antigen remains unidentified.

The study reverse transcribed the entire isolated RNA, so it sequenced expressed TCRB transcripts. TCRdb's table, derived via immunoSEQ multiplex PCR, lists solely in-frame clones and lacks some. Of 150,000 to 200,000 clones in the sample, approximately 9% are singletons; the top ten hold more than 0.45%. This CDR3 has 15 amino acids. V lost 7 bases and J 4 bases, leaving 14 bases between the germline ends. Per germline, CDR1 SNHLY and CDR2 FYNNEI. Study-wide results and limits: In the patient group, naive, central memory and Treg TCRB repertoires seemed more alike than in the healthy donor group. Type 1 diabetes patients showed fewer insertions and more deletions at VDJ junctions. Shorter TCRB CDR3s, moderately but significantly so, marked every one of the four CD4+ subsets in Type 1 diabetes patients.

The sample was central memory CD4+ T cells from blood. The chain employs TRBV2 and TRBJ2-6, with D possibly being TRBD1 (6 bases). The receptor was derived from a woman younger than 35 with type 1 diabetes. The CDR3 is CASMSGTRGANVLTF. The CDR3 region has the DNA TGTGCCAGCATGTCGGGGACAAGGGGGGCCAACGTCCTGACTTTC.